The 32 T cell receptor beta chains in this list originate from one sample, sequenced in a study of blood T cell repertoires in COVID-19. Repertoires were generated with immunoSEQ multiplex PCR, while TCRdb's copy carries only in-frame clones and drops some. The table has 210,000 or so clones, about 85% seen once. Sequenced material: PBMCs or T cells enriched from blood (not recorded which). All receptors derive from a man aged 25-45 years who had recovered from COVID-19.

The CDR3 bases are TGTGCCAGCAGTGAAGGACTAGACCAGTTCTTC. Amino acids: CASSEGLDQFF. This chain joins TRBV2 and TRBJ2-1, with D perhaps matching TRBD2 (6 bases). This CDR3 has 11 amino acids. Looked up from germline, CDR1 is SNHLY and CDR2 is FYNNEI. V dropped 1 base and J dropped 13 bases, with 8 bases sitting between them.

The chain is built from TRBV4-1 and TRBJ2-7; 7 bases match TRBD1. Germline CDR1 MGHRA, CDR2 YSYEKL. The J segment lost 5 bases and the V segment lost 4 bases, leaving 5 bases of the junction unmatched. The CDR3 extends over 13 amino acids. The CDR3 spells CASSRGQVDEQYF. The CDR3 DNA is TGCGCCAGCAGCCGAGGACAGGTAGACGAGCAGTACTTC.

This chain connects TRBV5-1 to TRBJ1-1; D is ambiguous. This CDR3 comprises 14 residues. The germline CDR1 and CDR2 sequences are SGHRS and YFSETQ. The ends were cut back, 1 base at V and 5 bases at J, with 12 bases in the middle. As DNA, the CDR3 is TGCGCCAGCAGCTTGTCTTACGGGAGAACTGAAGCTTTCTTT. Translated: CASSLSYGRTEAFF.

The V call is TRBV30, the J call TRBJ2-1; possible D gene TRBD2, 5 bases. This CDR3 spans 16 amino acids. V was pared by 0 bases and J by 0 bases, with 12 bases between. Germline assignment: CDR1 GTSNPN and CDR2 SVGIG (reference sequence). CDR3 sequence: CAWSVPSGNSYNEQFF. As DNA, the CDR3 is TGTGCCTGGAGTGTACCCTCCGGGAACTCCTACAATGAGCAGTTCTTC.

The gene calls are TRBV11-2 and TRBJ1-2; D is undetermined. The V end was cut by 6 bases, the J end by 0 bases, with 17 bases between. The CDR3 is 16 amino acids. Germline CDR1 reads SGHAT; CDR2 reads FQNNGV. CDR3 sequence: CASSRPGSGANYGYTF. The CDR3, as DNA: TGTGCCAGCAGTCGACCGGGGAGTGGAGCTAACTATGGCTACACCTTC.

This chain links TRBV12-3 or TRBV12-4 with TRBJ2-5, with D tentatively TRBD1 (7 bases). This CDR3 spans 12 amino acids. Deletions cut 5 bases from V and 13 bases from J, with 17 bases between. In DNA form, the CDR3 reads TGTGCCAGCAGTCCCCAGGGGGGCTACGGGTACTTC. Its protein product is CASSPQGGYGYF.

The V gene is TRBV19, the J gene TRBJ1-2, with D unresolved. Between the trimmed V and J ends, which lost 1 base and 4 bases, there was a span of 13 bases. Germline V CDR1 and CDR2: LNHDA, SQIVND (reference sequence). The CDR3 contains 15 residues. The CDR3 bases are TGTGCCAGTAGTATAGCCGGGATACGAGTCTATGGCTACACCTTC. Translation: CASSIAGIRVYGYTF.

The chain is built from TRBV28 and TRBJ1-5; D perhaps matches TRBD1 (6 bases). With 11 bases removed from V and 1 base from J, the gap between germline ends came to 15 bases. The CDR3 is made up of 14 amino acids. Germline V gene sequence: CDR1 MDHEN, CDR2 SYDVKM. The CDR3 loop reads CAEGGGPSNQPQHF. CDR3 sequence (DNA): TGTGCCGAGGGGGGAGGGCCCAGCAATCAGCCCCAGCATTTT.

The V gene is TRBV27, the J gene TRBJ1-1; D possibly corresponds to TRBD1 (5 bases). The germline CDR1 and CDR2 sequences are MNHEY and SMNVEV (reference sequence). CDR3 length: 13 amino acids. V lost 5 bases to trimming and J lost 3 bases, with 10 bases between them. The CDR3 sequence is CASSRREYTEAFF. CDR3 DNA sequence: TGTGCCAGCAGTCGCAGGGAATACACTGAAGCTTTCTTT.

The J gene is TRBJ1-2, the V gene TRBV4-3, with no clear D. The CDR3 has 13 residues. With 4 bases removed from V and 2 bases from J, the gap between germline ends came to 8 bases. Germline V gene lookup returns CDR1 LGHNA and CDR2 YSLEER. In DNA form, the CDR3 reads TGCGCCAGCAGCCTAGGAGGAAACTATGGCTACACCTTC. This codes for CASSLGGNYGYTF.

The CDR3 region has the DNA TGTGCCAGCAGCCTCGGACAGGGGAGACATGGCTACACCTTC. Protein sequence: CASSLGQGRHGYTF. The rearrangement uses TRBV7-2 and TRBJ1-2, with 9 bases matching TRBD1. Unmatched junction bases numbered 7, after V lost 5 bases and J lost 6 bases. The V gene's germline CDR1 is SGHTA and CDR2 FQGNSA. The CDR3 covers 14 residues.

V usage is TRBV5-1 and J usage is TRBJ2-2; 7 bases line up with TRBD2. J gave up 2 bases and V 0 bases, and 7 bases lay outside the gene matches. Germline V gene lookup returns CDR1 SGHRS and CDR2 YFSETQ. This CDR3 is 17 amino acids long. DNA of the CDR3: TGCGCCAGCAGCTTGGTCTTCACGGGGGGAAACACCGGGGAGCTGTTTTTT. Its protein is CASSLVFTGGNTGELFF.

The V gene is TRBV27, the J gene TRBJ1-5; maybe TRBD1 (5 bases). The CDR3 contains 16 residues. Germline V CDR1 and CDR2: MNHEY, SMNVEV (reference sequence). Trimming shortened V by 8 bases and J by 3 bases, and 20 bases separated the two germline ends. CDR3 DNA sequence: TGTGCCAGCGTGGAAAGGGGAGGCCTTTACAATCAGCCCCAGCATTTT. Protein product: CASVERGGLYNQPQHF.

V gene TRBV19 combines with J gene TRBJ2-2; no clear D gene. Per the germline V gene, CDR1 is LNHDA and CDR2 is SQIVND (reference sequence). The CDR3 covers 15 residues. The ends were cut back, 4 bases at V and 4 bases at J, with 13 bases in the middle. CDR3 amino acids: CASSSSPPPTGELFF. The CDR3 nucleotides read TGTGCCAGTAGTAGTAGTCCACCTCCCACCGGGGAGCTGTTTTTT. Based on the CDR3 plus reference TRBV19 and TRBJ2-2, the full variable domain is DGGITQSPKYLFRKEGQNVTLSCEQNLNHDAMYWYRQDPGQGLRLIYYSQIVNDFQKGDIAEGYSVSREKKESFPLTVTSAQKNPTAFYLCASSSSPPPTGELFFGEGSRLTVL.

The genes are TRBV28 and TRBJ1-5; D might be TRBD1 (5 bases). Trimming stripped 7 bases from V and 2 bases from J, with 21 bases between. The CDR3 spans 17 residues. CDR1 is MDHEN, CDR2 SYDVKM, per germline. The CDR3 sequence: CASTHIVDSAGNQPQHF. CDR3 coding DNA: TGTGCCAGCACCCACATCGTAGACAGTGCCGGCAATCAGCCCCAGCATTTT.

The rearrangement uses TRBV6-4 and TRBJ1-1, with TRBD1 as a possible D gene (5 bases). V lost 11 bases, J lost 3 bases, and 7 bases lay in between. CDR1 is MRHNA, CDR2 SNTAGT, per germline. This CDR3 has 10 amino acids. The CDR3 loop is CAGADTEAFF. The CDR3, as DNA: TGTGCCGGGGCTGACACTGAAGCTTTCTTT.

The rearrangement links TRBV27 to TRBJ1-1; D is unclear. The V gene's germline CDR1 is MNHEY and CDR2 SMNVEV (reference sequence). Between the trimmed V and J ends, which lost 8 bases and 3 bases, there was a span of 19 bases. This CDR3 is 15 amino acids long. The CDR3 spells CASGITTSGYTEAFF. Here the CDR3 DNA reads TGTGCCAGCGGAATCACCACCTCAGGTTACACTGAAGCTTTCTTT.

This rearrangement joins TRBV28 to TRBJ2-5, with a possible D match to TRBD1 (5 bases). The V gene's germline CDR1 is MDHEN and CDR2 SYDVKM. CDR3 size: 13 residues. V lost 10 bases and J lost 1, with 13 bases in between. The CDR3 sequence: CATKGHLQETQYF. CDR3 DNA sequence: TGTGCCACCAAAGGACACCTCCAAGAGACCCAGTACTTC.

This clone was detected once. The chain couples TRBV24-1 to TRBJ2-2; 7 nucleotides match TRBD2. This CDR3 has 14 amino acids. The V gene's germline CDR1 is KGHDR and CDR2 SFDVKD. The V gene end was trimmed by 9 bases and the J gene end by 4 bases; junction bases not matched to a gene: 7. DNA of the CDR3: TGTGCCACCCTCGGGTCTAGCGGCACCGGGGAGCTGTTTTTT. This gives the protein CATLGSSGTGELFF.

The V and J genes are TRBV21-1 and TRBJ1-1; the table's D call TRBD1 went unverified against the DNA. TRBV21-1 is reported as a pseudogene. The length of the CDR3 is 14 residues. CDR3 in DNA: TGTGCCAGCAGCAAATGTGGGACAGGCTCTGAAGCTTTCTTT. Protein: CASSKCGTGSEAFF.

The rearrangement joins TRBV7-9 to TRBJ2-1; 9 bases agree with TRBD2. The germline V gene encodes CDR1 SEHNR and CDR2 FQNEAQ (reference sequence). CDR3 size: 17 residues. V was pared by 0 bases and J by 12 bases, with 15 bases of the junction left unmatched. CDR3 nucleotide sequence: TGTGCCAGCAGCTTAGCAACCGGGACTAGCCTTCGCCGGGTGCAGTTCTTC. Translation gives CASSLATGTSLRRVQFF.

This clone was observed once. This CDR3 is also generated by other DNA sequences in the sample. The chain uses TRBV30 and TRBJ2-7; 12 bases are shared with TRBD2. Germline-derived CDR1 and CDR2 are GTSNPN and SVGIG (reference sequence). The CDR3 consists of 14 residues. With V trimmed by 5 bases and J by 1 base, 3 bases remained unmatched. CDR3 DNA sequence: TGTGCCTGGGGGCTAGCGGGGGGGTCCTACGAGCAGTACTTC. This encodes CAWGLAGGSYEQYF.

The genes are TRBV7-2 and TRBJ1-3; D perhaps matches TRBD1 (6 bases). Germline V lookup: CDR1 SGHTA, CDR2 FQGNSA. The CDR3 spans 16 residues. V lost 1 base, J lost 1 base, and 11 bases lay in between. The CDR3 DNA follows: TGTGCCAGCAGCTTAGTGGACAGTCCTTCTGGAAACACCATATATTTT. This gives the protein CASSLVDSPSGNTIYF.

The chain has TRBV28 and TRBJ1-2; D ambiguous. CDR1 and CDR2 (germline): MDHEN, SYDVKM. Trimming stripped 3 bases from V and 8 bases from J, with 16 bases between. The CDR3 contains 14 residues. In DNA, the CDR3 is TGTGCCAGCAGTTTTTTGATCAAGGAGGGCGGCTACACCTTC. The encoded protein is CASSFLIKEGGYTF.

The genes are TRBV5-1 and TRBJ1-2; 7 bases map to TRBD1. CDR3 length equals 15 residues. CDR1 and CDR2 (germline): SGHRS, YFSETQ. Trimming at V came to 3 bases and at J to 1 base, leaving 6 bases not matched to a gene. The CDR3 loop is CASSSGWDSNYGYTF. Written as DNA, the CDR3 is TGCGCCAGCAGCTCAGGGTGGGACAGTAACTATGGCTACACCTTC.

J is TRBJ1-1 and V is TRBV4-1; maybe TRBD1 (6 bases). Between the trimmed V and J ends, which lost 5 bases and 3 bases, there was a span of 16 bases. The germline V gene has CDR1 MGHRA and CDR2 YSYEKL. The CDR3 is 15 residues long. The CDR3 coding sequence is TGCGCCAGCAGCAACAACCACAGGGACCACACTGAAGCTTTCTTT. Amino acid sequence: CASSNNHRDHTEAFF.

This rearrangement joins TRBV19 to TRBJ1-2; D perhaps matches TRBD1 (6 bases). In germline, CDR1 is LNHDA, CDR2 SQIVND (reference sequence). Trimming took off 5 bases at V and 3 bases at J, with 16 bases between the two ends. This CDR3 is built from 15 residues. CDR3 region: CASSLVRGNDYGYTF. Here the CDR3 DNA reads TGTGCCAGTAGTTTAGTCAGGGGAAATGACTATGGCTACACCTTC. The entire variable domain, with the rest obtained from reference TRBV19 and TRBJ1-2, is as follows: DGGITQSPKYLFRKEGQNVTLSCEQNLNHDAMYWYRQDPGQGLRLIYYSQIVNDFQKGDIAEGYSVSREKKESFPLTVTSAQKNPTAFYLCASSLVRGNDYGYTFGSGTRLTVV.

This chain links TRBV10-2 with TRBJ2-7; TRBD2 agrees at 7 bases. Per the germline V gene, CDR1 is WSHSY and CDR2 is SAAADI. Unmatched junction bases numbered 10, after V lost 7 bases and J lost 7 bases. The CDR3 length is 13 residues. The CDR3 sequence: CASTGGGVGEQYF. For the CDR3, the DNA is TGCGCCAGCACCGGGGGAGGGGTTGGGGAGCAGTACTTC.

This chain uses TRBV9 with TRBJ2-7, with D perhaps matching TRBD1 (5 bases). In germline, CDR1 is SGDLS, CDR2 YYNGEE. The CDR3 has 15 residues. V shed 2 bases and J shed 3 bases, with 15 bases lying between them. CDR3 loop: CASSVGRTWDYEQYF. CDR3 coding DNA: TGTGCCAGCAGCGTTGGCAGGACATGGGACTACGAGCAGTACTTC.

V and J are TRBV6-5 and TRBJ1-5; D may be TRBD1 (5 bases). The CDR3 totals 15 residues. Germline V gene lookup returns CDR1 MNHEY and CDR2 SVGAGI. V lost 8 bases and J lost 4, with 18 bases in between. The CDR3 nucleotides read TGTGCCAGCTCATCGGGGCAGGGAGGAAATCAGCCCCAGCATTTT. Translated, it gives CASSSGQGGNQPQHF.

The V gene is TRBV2, the J gene TRBJ1-1; 7 nucleotides match TRBD1. The J segment lost 2 bases and the V segment lost 5 bases, leaving 5 bases of the junction unmatched. The CDR3 totals 14 residues. The germline gives CDR1 SNHLY, CDR2 FYNNEI. The CDR3 sequence: CASSLNRGNTEAFF. The CDR3 DNA reads TGTGCCAGCAGTCTTAACAGGGGTAACACTGAAGCTTTCTTT.

J is TRBJ1-1 and V is TRBV25-1; D possibly corresponds to TRBD1 (5 bases). V was shortened by 3 bases and J by 0 bases, with 14 bases between the two germline ends. Germline V gene lookup returns CDR1 MGHDK and CDR2 SYGVNS. The CDR3 spans 16 residues. CDR3 sequence (DNA): TGTGCCAGCAGTGAGGGCGGGAGGGGCATGAACACTGAAGCTTTCTTT. This sequence encodes CASSEGGRGMNTEAFF.